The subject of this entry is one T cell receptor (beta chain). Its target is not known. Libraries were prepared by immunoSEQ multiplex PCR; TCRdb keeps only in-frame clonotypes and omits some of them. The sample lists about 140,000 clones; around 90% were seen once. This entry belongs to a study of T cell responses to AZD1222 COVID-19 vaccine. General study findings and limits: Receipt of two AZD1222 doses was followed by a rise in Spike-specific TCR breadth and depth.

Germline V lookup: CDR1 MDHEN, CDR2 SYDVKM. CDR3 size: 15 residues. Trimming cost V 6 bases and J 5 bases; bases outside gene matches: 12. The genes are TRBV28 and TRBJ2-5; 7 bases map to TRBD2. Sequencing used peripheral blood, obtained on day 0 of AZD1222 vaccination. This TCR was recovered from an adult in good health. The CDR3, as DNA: TGTGCCAGCAGGGCCCCGGGGCGGGAGTGGGAGACCCAGTACTTC. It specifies CASRAPGREWETQYF. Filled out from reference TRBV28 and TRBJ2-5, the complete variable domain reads DVKVTQSSRYLVKRTGEKVFLECVQDMDHENMFWYRQDPGLGLRLIYFSYDVKMKEKGDIPEGYSVSREKKERFSLILESASTNQTSMYLCASRAPGREWETQYFGPGTRLLVL.